The text below deals with one TCR beta chain. Its cognate antigen has yet to be identified. Base qualities are missing; no much larger clone stands one base away. The library was produced with the immunoSEQ multiplex PCR assay. TCRdb obtained this table from immuneACCESS and retained in-frame rearrangements with V and J assigned. These tables miss some clones; where compared with another copy, unresolved V genes account for less than half of the shortfall, and the remainder is unexplained. Here the sample has 640,000 or so clones; approximately 89% occur a single time. The ten top clones hold approximately 0.0097% of the sample. The CDR3 spans 16 residues, from the cysteine through the phenylalanine. This entry keeps only the CDR3 DNA: 48 bases, framed from base 1. CDR1 and CDR2 were assigned from the germline V gene as SNHLY and FYNNEI. The germline V and J ends show losses of 7 bases and 2 bases respectively, and no gene match explains 10 bases of the junction.

The sample comes from a study of shared T cell receptors in the human thymus (dated by TCRdb to the early 2020s). Background for the entire study: The study examined how self-reactive, shared T-cell receptor alpha chains are generated in the human thymus.

Separately, the same data were catalogued under a study of human thymus T cells. The second paper states: Donors were immunologically healthy infants undergoing open corrective cardiac surgery for congenital heart defects in Finland. Thymus tissue was collected as surgical resects that were removed during corrective cardiac surgery. Both the thymic and the peripheral blood repertoires appeared to show biased V and J gene segment usage. The related research reported highly overlapping thymic TCR repertoires among unrelated individuals. The study used roughly 8 infant thymus samples plus four related peripheral blood samples to characterize TCR alpha and beta repertoires. The infant donors were roughly 7 to 244 days old, and the cohort included six or seven males and two females. Thymocytes were released mechanically from tissue and stored at -70 °C as pellets of roughly 9.5-31 million cells. A QIAsymphony instrument was used to extract genomic DNA from frozen cell pellets. Using the immunoSEQ multiplex PCR assay, the TCRB and TCRAD loci were amplified from a standardized quantity of quality-controlled genomic DNA. The amplicons spanned the V(D)J region and were long enough to cover the CDR3 and allow V and J genes to be identified. The amplicons were sequenced on an Illumina platform via the commercial immunoSEQ service. Primer bias and sequencing errors were corrected as previously described, and TCRAD and TCRB definitions were based on the IMGT database. The repertoires were analysed using immunoSEQ Analyzer 3.0 and VDJTools for basic statistics, V/J segment usage, diversity estimates, rarefaction and pairwise overlap. Diversity was estimated using the Chao1, ChaoE, Efron-Thisted, Shannon and inverse Simpson indices, and was also estimated on datasets down-sampled to the size of the smallest sample. Repertoire overlap used strict matching of CDR3 nucleotide sequence, V gene and J gene, with Jaccard-based multidimensional scaling clustering. Thymus samples yielded on average roughly 790,000 unique TCRB clonotypes, compared with 75,000 to 100,000 from blood samples.

The receptor comes from a boy under two years old with a congenital heart defect. Donor details come from another sample of the same person, matched by shared clones. The sequence is built from TRBV2 and TRBJ2-7, and 11 bases in between align with TRBD2. Sequencing input: thymocytes. The CDR3 in this case is CASTTSGRGVAYEQYF. The nucleotide sequence is TGTGCCAGCACTACTAGCGGGAGAGGGGTTGCCTACGAGCAGTACTTC.